The source of this T cell receptor beta chain is a study of cytomegalovirus exposure and HLA in healthy donors. Notes on the study in general: Most TCR sequences were uncommon, yet certain public TCRs appeared in many donors.

This clone appeared a few times. Its antigen is not known. The germline V and J ends were trimmed by 0 bases and 5 bases, with 20 bases remaining between them. The CDR3 has 18 amino acids. Germline loops: CDR1 SGHRS, CDR2 YFSETQ. Primers: 60 Vbeta forward and 13 Jbeta reverse. Sequencing was performed with immunoSEQ multiplex PCR; in TCRdb, only in-frame clones are kept and a portion is missing. The data hold around 210,000 clones, with 70% to 90% observed a single time. Sequencing was performed on PBMCs. The chain combines TRBV5-1 with TRBJ2-2; D may be TRBD1 (5 bases). This clonotype originated in a girl aged 2 to 10 in good health and CMV-seronegative. Written as DNA, the CDR3 is TGCGCCAGCAGCTTGGCGTCAGGGATCCTAATAAGAACCGGGGAGCTGTTTTTT. Translating gives CASSLASGILIRTGELFF.